This T cell receptor (beta chain) was profiled in a study of memory CD4+ T cells and cytomegalovirus serostatus. Across the whole study: This sample comes from healthy Belgian adults, about nine CMV seropositive, 24 seronegative.

This clone was detected a few times. Its antigen remains unidentified. The study's findings and limits: Suggested: most of the CMV-linked TCR signature lies in CD4+ memory cells.

The germline V gene has CDR1 SGHRS and CDR2 YFSETQ. CDR3 length equals 13 residues. The germline V and J ends were trimmed by 0 bases and 7 bases, with 7 bases remaining between them. In the original analysis: After removing out-of-frame reads, 2 million to 2.5 million distinct TCRbeta sequences remained. Assay used: immunoSEQ multiplex PCR; TCRdb lists only in-frame clones, some missing. D and trimming were read from the DNA, whereas the V and J calls and clone size are those reported in that table. The sample includes 60,000 to 70,000 clones, around 82% of them seen just once. The sort gate was single viable CD3+CD4+CD8-CD45RO+ cells for memory CD4+ T cells. Donors' CMV status reflects serum IgG against pp150, pp28, p38, p52.

This receptor was obtained from an adult in good health and CMV-seronegative. Some clones in this sample may be carry-over from other donors' samples. J is TRBJ2-2 and V is TRBV5-1, with D possibly being TRBD1 (6 bases). The specimen was memory CD4+ T cells from blood. The CDR3 region has the DNA TGCGCCAGCAGCTTGGTACAGGGCGGGGAGCTGTTTTTT. Translating it yields CASSLVQGGELFF.